This TCR beta chain was identified during a study of cytomegalovirus exposure and HLA in healthy donors. Study background: The study's early data release held about 85 million unique TCRs from HLA-typed donors.

CDR1 and CDR2 (germline): SGHNT, YYREEE (reference sequence). The CDR3 has 16 amino acids. Trimming shortened V by 1 base and J by 2 bases, and 15 bases separated the two germline ends. PCR used 60 Vbeta primers and 13 Jbeta primers. Sequenced by immunoSEQ multiplex PCR; TCRdb stores in-frame clones only, minus some. The table includes 150,000 to 200,000 clones, 75% to 85% detected once. The sequence derives from a woman aged 50 to 60 in good health and CMV-seronegative. This rearrangement joins TRBV5-4 to TRBJ1-1; D perhaps matches TRBD1 (6 bases). Sequenced: PBMCs. The CDR3 DNA is TGTGCCAGCAGCTTGTACCAGGGGAATGATAACACTGAAGCTTTCTTT. This codes for CASSLYQGNDNTEAFF.